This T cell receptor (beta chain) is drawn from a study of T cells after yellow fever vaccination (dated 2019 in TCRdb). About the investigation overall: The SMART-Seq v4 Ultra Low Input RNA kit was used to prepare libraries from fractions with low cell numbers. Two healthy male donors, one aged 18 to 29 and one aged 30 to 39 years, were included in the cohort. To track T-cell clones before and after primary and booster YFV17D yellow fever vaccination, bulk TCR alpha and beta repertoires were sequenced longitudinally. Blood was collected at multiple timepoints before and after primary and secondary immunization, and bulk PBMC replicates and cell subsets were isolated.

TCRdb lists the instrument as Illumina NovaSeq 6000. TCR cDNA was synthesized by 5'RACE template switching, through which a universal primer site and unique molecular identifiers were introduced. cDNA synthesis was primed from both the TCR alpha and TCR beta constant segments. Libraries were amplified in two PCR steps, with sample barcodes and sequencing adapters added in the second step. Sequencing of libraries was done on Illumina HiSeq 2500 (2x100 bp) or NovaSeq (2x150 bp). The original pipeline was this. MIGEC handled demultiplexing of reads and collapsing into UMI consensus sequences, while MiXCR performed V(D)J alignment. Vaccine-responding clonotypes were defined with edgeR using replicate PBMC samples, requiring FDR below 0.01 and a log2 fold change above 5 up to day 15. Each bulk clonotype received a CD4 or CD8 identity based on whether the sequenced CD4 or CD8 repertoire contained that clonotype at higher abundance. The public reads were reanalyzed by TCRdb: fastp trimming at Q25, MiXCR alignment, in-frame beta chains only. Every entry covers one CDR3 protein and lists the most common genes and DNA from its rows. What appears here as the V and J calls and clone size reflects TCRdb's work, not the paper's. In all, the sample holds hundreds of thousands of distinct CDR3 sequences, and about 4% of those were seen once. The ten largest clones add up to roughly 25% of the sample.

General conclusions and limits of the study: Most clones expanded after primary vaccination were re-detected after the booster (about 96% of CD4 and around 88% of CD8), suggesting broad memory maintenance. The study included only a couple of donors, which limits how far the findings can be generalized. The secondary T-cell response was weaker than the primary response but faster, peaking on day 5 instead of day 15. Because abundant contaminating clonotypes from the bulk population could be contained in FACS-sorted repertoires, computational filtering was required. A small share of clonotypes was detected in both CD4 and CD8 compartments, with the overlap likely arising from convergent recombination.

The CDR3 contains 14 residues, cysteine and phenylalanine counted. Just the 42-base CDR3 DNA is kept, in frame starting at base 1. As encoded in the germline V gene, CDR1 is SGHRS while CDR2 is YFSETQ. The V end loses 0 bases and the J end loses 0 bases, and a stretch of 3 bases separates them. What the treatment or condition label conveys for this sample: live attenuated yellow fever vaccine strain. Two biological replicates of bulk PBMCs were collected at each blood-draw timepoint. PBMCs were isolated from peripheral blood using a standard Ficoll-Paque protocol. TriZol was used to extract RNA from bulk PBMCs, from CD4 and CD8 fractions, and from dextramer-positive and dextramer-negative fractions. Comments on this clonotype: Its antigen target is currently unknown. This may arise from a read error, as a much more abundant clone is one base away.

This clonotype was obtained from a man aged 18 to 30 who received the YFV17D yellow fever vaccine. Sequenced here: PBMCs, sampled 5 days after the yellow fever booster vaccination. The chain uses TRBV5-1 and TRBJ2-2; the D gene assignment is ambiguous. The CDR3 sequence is CASSLVPNTGELFF. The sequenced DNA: TGCGCCAGCAGCTTGGTCCCGAACACCGGGGAGCTGTTTTTT.